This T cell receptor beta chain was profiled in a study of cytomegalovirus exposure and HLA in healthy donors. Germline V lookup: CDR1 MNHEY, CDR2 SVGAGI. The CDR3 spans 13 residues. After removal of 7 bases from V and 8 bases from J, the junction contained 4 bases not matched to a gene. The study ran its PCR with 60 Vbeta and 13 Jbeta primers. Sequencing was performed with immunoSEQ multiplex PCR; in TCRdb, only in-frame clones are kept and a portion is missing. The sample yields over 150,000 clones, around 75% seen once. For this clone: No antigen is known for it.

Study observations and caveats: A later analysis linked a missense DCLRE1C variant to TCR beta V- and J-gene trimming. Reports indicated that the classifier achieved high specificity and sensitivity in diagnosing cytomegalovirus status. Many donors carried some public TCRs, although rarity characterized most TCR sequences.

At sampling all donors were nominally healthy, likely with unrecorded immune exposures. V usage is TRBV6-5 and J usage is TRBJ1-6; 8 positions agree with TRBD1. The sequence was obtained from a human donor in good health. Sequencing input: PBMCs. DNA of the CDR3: TGTGCCAGCAAGGCAGGGGGCGATTCACCCCTCCACTTT. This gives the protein CASKAGGDSPLHF.